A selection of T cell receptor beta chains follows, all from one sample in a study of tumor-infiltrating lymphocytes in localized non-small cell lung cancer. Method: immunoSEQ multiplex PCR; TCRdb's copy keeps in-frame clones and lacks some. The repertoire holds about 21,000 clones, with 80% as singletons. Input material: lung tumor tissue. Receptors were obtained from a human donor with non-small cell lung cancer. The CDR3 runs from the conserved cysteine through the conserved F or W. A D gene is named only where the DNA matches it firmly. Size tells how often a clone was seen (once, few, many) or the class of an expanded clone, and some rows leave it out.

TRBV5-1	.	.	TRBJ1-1	CASSFNTGGDGTEAFF	TGCGCCAGCAGCTTTAACACGGGGGGGGATGGTACTGAAGCTTTCTTT
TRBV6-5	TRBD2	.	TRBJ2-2	CASSSPGGGELFF	TGTGCCAGCAGTTCGCCGGGAGGCGGGGAGCTGTTTTTT
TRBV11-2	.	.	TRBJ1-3	CASSPRGGFQGSTIYF	TGTGCCAGCAGCCCCCGGGGCGGATTCCAAGGGAGCACCATATATTTT
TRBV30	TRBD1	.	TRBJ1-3	CAWTTADRGGNTIYF	TGTGCCTGGACCACCGCGGACAGGGGTGGAAACACCATATATTTT
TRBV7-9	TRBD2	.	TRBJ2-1	CASSPGGLAVYNEQFF	TGTGCCAGCAGCCCCGGGGGACTAGCGGTCTACAATGAGCAGTTCTTC
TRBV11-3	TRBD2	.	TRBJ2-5	CASSLGTSGQETQYF	TGTGCCAGCAGCTTAGGCACTAGCGGCCAAGAGACCCAGTACTTC
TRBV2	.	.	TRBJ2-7	CASSERRTALGYEQYF	TGTGCCAGCAGTGAACGTAGGACTGCTCTAGGGTACGAGCAGTACTTC
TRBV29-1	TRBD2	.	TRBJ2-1	CSVEATSGRPTLSYNEQFF	TGCAGCGTTGAAGCGACTAGCGGGAGGCCTACACTCTCCTACAATGAGCAGTTCTTC
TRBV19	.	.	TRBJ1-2	CASITPGIMKGYTF	TGTGCCAGTATCACCCCGGGGATAATGAAGGGCTACACCTTC
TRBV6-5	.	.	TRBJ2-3	CASRLGRTSTDTQYF	TGTGCCAGCAGATTGGGACGGACTAGCACAGATACGCAGTATTTT
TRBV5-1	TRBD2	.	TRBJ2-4	CASSFSSGSTKNIQYF	TGCGCCAGCAGCTTCTCTAGCGGGAGTACCAAAAACATTCAGTACTTC
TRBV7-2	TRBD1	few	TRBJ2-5	CASSYGQVAQETQYF	TGTGCCAGCAGCTACGGACAGGTGGCCCAAGAGACCCAGTACTTC
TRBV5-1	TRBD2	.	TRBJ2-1	CASSLGLAGEGNNEQFF	TGCGCCAGCAGCTTGGGACTAGCGGGAGAGGGTAACAATGAGCAGTTCTTC
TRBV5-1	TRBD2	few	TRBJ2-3	CASSLDLAGGTDTQYF	TGCGCCAGCAGCTTGGACCTAGCGGGAGGCACAGATACGCAGTATTTT
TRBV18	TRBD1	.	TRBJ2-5	CASSPSGTGAGETQYF	TGTGCCAGCTCACCGTCCGGGACAGGGGCTGGAGAGACCCAGTACTTC
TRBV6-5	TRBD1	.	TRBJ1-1	CASSVDRGKTEAFF	TGTGCCAGCAGCGTCGACAGGGGGAAGACTGAAGCTTTCTTT
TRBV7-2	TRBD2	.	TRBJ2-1	CASSLAFSGRVHEQFF	TGTGCCAGCAGCTTAGCTTTTAGCGGGAGGGTTCATGAGCAGTTCTTC
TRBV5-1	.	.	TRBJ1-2	CASSQGSEYGYTF	TGCGCCAGCAGCCAGGGGAGCGAGTATGGCTACACCTTC
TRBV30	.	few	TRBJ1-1	CAWSVQWGEAFF	TGTGCCTGGAGTGTGCAGTGGGGTGAAGCTTTCTTT
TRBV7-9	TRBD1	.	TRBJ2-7	CASSLEDRGPYEQYF	TGTGCCAGCAGCTTAGAGGACAGGGGGCCCTACGAGCAGTACTTC
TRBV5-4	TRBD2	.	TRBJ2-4	CASSSRTSGSVLAKNIQYF	TGTGCCAGCAGCTCTCGGACTAGCGGGAGCGTTCTAGCCAAAAACATTCAGTACTTC
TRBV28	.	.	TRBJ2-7	CASSRRYEQYF	TGTGCCAGCAGTCGCAGGTACGAGCAGTACTTC
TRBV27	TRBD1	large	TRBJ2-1	CASSPRQGKYNEQFF	TGTGCCAGCAGTCCGCGACAGGGAAAATACAATGAGCAGTTCTTC
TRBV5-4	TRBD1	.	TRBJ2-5	CASSPTITGTVSGETQYF	TGTGCCAGCAGCCCCACTATAACCGGGACAGTGAGCGGCGAGACCCAGTACTTC
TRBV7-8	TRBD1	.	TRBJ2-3	CASSMTGQLFTDTQYF	TGTGCCAGCAGCATGACGGGACAGCTCTTTACAGATACGCAGTATTTT
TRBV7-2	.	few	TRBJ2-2	CASSLWGQGNTGELFF	TGTGCCAGCAGCTTATGGGGGCAGGGAAACACCGGGGAGCTGTTTTTT
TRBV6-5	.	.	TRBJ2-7	CASSYLATGYYEQYF	TGTGCCAGCAGTTACCTCGCCACAGGCTACTACGAGCAGTACTTC
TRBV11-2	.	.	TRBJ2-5	CASRYTGEETQYF	TGTGCCAGCAGATATACGGGTGAAGAGACCCAGTACTTC
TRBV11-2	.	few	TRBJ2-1	CASSSGAAFNEQFF	TGTGCCAGCAGCTCCGGGGCGGCTTTCAATGAGCAGTTCTTC
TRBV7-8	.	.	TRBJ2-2	CASSPTANTGELFF	TGTGCCAGCAGCCCCACCGCGAACACCGGGGAGCTGTTTTTT
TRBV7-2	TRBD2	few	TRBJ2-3	CASSLNLGGRAADTQYF	TGTGCCAGCAGCTTAAATCTAGGCGGGAGGGCCGCAGATACGCAGTATTTT
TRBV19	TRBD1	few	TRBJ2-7	CASRQTGQHLEQYF	TGTGCCAGTAGGCAAACGGGACAGCACTTGGAGCAGTACTTC
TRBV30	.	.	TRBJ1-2	CAWSGTGYGYTF	TGTGCCTGGAGTGGGACGGGCTATGGCTACACCTTC
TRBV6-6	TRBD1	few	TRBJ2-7	CASSKPGQGAGEQYF	TGTGCCAGCAGCAAGCCGGGACAGGGGGCGGGAGAGCAGTACTTC
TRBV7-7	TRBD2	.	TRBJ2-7	CASSFKGGVSGIYEQYF	TGTGCCAGCAGCTTTAAGGGGGGGGTTAGCGGGATCTACGAGCAGTACTTC
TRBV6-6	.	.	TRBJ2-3	CASSYRDTDTQYF	TGTGCCAGCAGTTACCGGGACACAGATACGCAGTATTTT
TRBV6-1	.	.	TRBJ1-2	CASGTRPPGGYTF	TGTGCCAGCGGGACACGGCCTCCGGGGGGCTACACCTTC
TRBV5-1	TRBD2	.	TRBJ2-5	CASSLAALAGGGETQYF	TGCGCCAGCAGCTTGGCCGCACTAGCGGGAGGTGGCGAGACCCAGTACTTC
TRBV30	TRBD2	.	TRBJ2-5	CAWSVLAGGETQYF	TGTGCCTGGAGTGTACTAGCGGGAGGAGAGACCCAGTACTTC
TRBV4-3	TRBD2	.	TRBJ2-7	CASSQGLADSYEQYF	TGCGCCAGCAGCCAGGGACTAGCGGACTCCTACGAGCAGTACTTC
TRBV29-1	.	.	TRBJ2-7	CSVDKGEYEQYF	TGCAGCGTTGATAAGGGGGAATACGAGCAGTACTTC
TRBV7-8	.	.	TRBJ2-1	CASSLAGNLYNEQFF	TGTGCCAGCAGCTTAGCGGGGAACCTATACAATGAGCAGTTCTTC
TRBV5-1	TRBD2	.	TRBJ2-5	CASSSGGSTQETQYF	TGCGCCAGCAGCTCTGGCGGGAGTACCCAAGAGACCCAGTACTTC